Sequencing of this TCR beta chain was carried out in a study of blood T cell repertoires in COVID-19. For the study at large: From the United States, Italy and Spain came samples of acute and convalescent COVID-19. The analysed material was cDNA or gDNA that came from T cells, B-cell-depleted T cells, or PBMCs.

Per the original data handling: Using reference gene primer amplification, nucleated cell counts were estimated. TCRdb's table, derived via immunoSEQ multiplex PCR, lists solely in-frame clones and lacks some. That table supplies the V and J calls and clone size; D and trimming were determined from the DNA. The sample contains 150,000 to 200,000 clones, 85% to 90% of which appear only once. The CDR3 totals 14 residues. V shed 4 bases and J 5 bases; nucleotides not matched to a gene: 5. Germline V gives CDR1 LNHDA, CDR2 SQIVND (reference sequence). The chain is built from TRBV19 and TRBJ2-1; 7 bases line up with TRBD1. The clonotype was recovered from a middle-aged man who had recovered from COVID-19. Input material: peripheral blood. CDR3 amino acids: CASSKTGKNNEQFF. CDR3 DNA sequence: TGTGCCAGTAGTAAGACAGGGAAGAACAATGAGCAGTTCTTC.